This is a list of T cell receptor beta chains from one sample in a study of pediatric ulcerative colitis. Using immunoSEQ multiplex PCR, the repertoire was profiled, and TCRdb retains in-frame clones only, with some absent. The table has 13,000 to 15,000 clones, approximately 90% seen once; the top ten hold less than 1%. The sample taken for sequencing was blood. These TCRs come from a boy between 10 and 17 years old with moderate ulcerative colitis. Both conserved end residues are part of each CDR3. D genes are given only for firm matches. Size is omitted from some rows. Given values are once, few, many or a class for expanded clones.

-	-	TRBV19	TRBJ1-2	TGTGCCAGTAGAACCGACCGGAACTATGGCTACACCTTC	CASRTDRNYGYTF
-	-	TRBV2	TRBJ1-1	TGTGCCAGCAAGGAGATGAACACTGAAGCTTTCTTT	CASKEMNTEAFF
-	TRBD2	TRBV4-1	TRBJ2-3	TGCGCCAGCAGCTATTCCGGGACTACGAACACAGATACGCAGTATTTT	CASSYSGTTNTDTQYF
-	-	TRBV7-2	TRBJ2-1	TGTGCCAGCAGCTTAGCCCCCCGGGGAACAGATGAGCAGTTCTTC	CASSLAPRGTDEQFF
-	-	TRBV5-4	TRBJ2-5	TGTGCCTCCTACTGGCCAGAGACCCAGTACTTC	CASYWPETQYF
-	-	TRBV18	TRBJ2-7	TGTGCCAGCTCACAGGGCTCGGCTAGCGAGTACGAGCAGTACTTC	CASSQGSASEYEQYF
-	-	TRBV10-1	TRBJ2-3	TGCGCCAGCAGTGGGAAGGGTGGAGGAGATACGCAGTATTTT	CASSGKGGGDTQYF
-	-	TRBV28	TRBJ1-5	TGTGCCAGCAGCCTACAGGATCAGCCCCAGCATTTT	CASSLQDQPQHF
-	-	TRBV5-1	TRBJ1-1	TGCGCCAGCAGCTTGGGAGGGGTGAATAATGAAGCTTTCTTT	CASSLGGVNNEAFF
-	-	TRBV9	TRBJ2-5	TGTGCCAGCAGCGCGAGGGCCTTCTGGGCCAAAGAGACCCAGTACTTC	CASSARAFWAKETQYF
-	-	TRBV6-5	TRBJ2-7	TGTGCCAGCAGTTACTCGAGGGGATTCCCCTACGAGCAGTACTTC	CASSYSRGFPYEQYF
-	-	TRBV7-3	TRBJ1-5	TGTGCCAGCACGCATAGGTGGGGTAGTTTCAATCAGCCCCAGCATTTT	CASTHRWGSFNQPQHF
once	-	TRBV7-8	TRBJ2-1	TGTGCCAGCAGCTTGCTAGCAACCTTGTACAATGAGCAGTTCTTC	CASSLLATLYNEQFF
-	-	TRBV2	TRBJ2-1	TGTGCCAGCAGGCCCCTCAGCGTTGACTACAATGAGCAGTTCTTC	CASRPLSVDYNEQFF
-	-	TRBV7-3	TRBJ2-1	TGTGCCAGCAGCCCCGTTCAGGGCAATGAGCAGTTCTTC	CASSPVQGNEQFF
-	TRBD1	TRBV30	TRBJ1-1	TGTGCCTGGAGTGGACCGGGACAGCTTTACATGAACACTGAAGCTTTCTTT	CAWSGPGQLYMNTEAFF
-	-	TRBV4-1	TRBJ1-1	TGCGCCAGCAGCCCCAGACAGTCGAACACTGAAGCTTTCTTT	CASSPRQSNTEAFF
-	TRBD2	TRBV9	TRBJ2-2	TGTGCCAGCAGCGTGGGTGCCCTAGCGGGAGTAGGAACCGGGGAGCTGTTTTTT	CASSVGALAGVGTGELFF
-	-	TRBV7-8	TRBJ1-5	TGTGCCAGCAGCTTGGGGGGGAGGGGTAATCAGCCCCAGCATTTT	CASSLGGRGNQPQHF
-	-	TRBV18	TRBJ1-1	TGTGCCAGCTCTCAAGATCCGAACACTGAAGCTTTCTTT	CASSQDPNTEAFF
-	-	TRBV4-2	TRBJ2-7	TGTGCCAGCAGCCAAGACAGAATGGCCCCCTACGAGCAGTACTTC	CASSQDRMAPYEQYF
-	-	TRBV7-2	TRBJ1-1	TGTGCCAGCAGCCCCACGGGGGGCCCTGAAGCTTTCTTT	CASSPTGGPEAFF
-	TRBD1	TRBV29-1	TRBJ1-1	TGCAGCGTTGACAGGGGGCGCGAAACTGAAGCTTTCTTT	CSVDRGRETEAFF
-	-	TRBV5-6	TRBJ2-3	TGTGCCAGCAGCTTAAGGACAGCCGCCAACACAGATACGCAGTATTTT	CASSLRTAANTDTQYF
-	TRBD2	TRBV5-1	TRBJ2-1	TGCGCCAGCAGCTTGGCACTAGCGGGAGAAAACAATGAGCAGTTCTTC	CASSLALAGENNEQFF
few	-	TRBV30	TRBJ1-4	TGTGCCTGGAGTGTTGGACAGCTTAATGAAAAACTGTTTTTT	CAWSVGQLNEKLFF
-	TRBD2	TRBV27	TRBJ2-7	TGTGCCAGCAGACTAGCGGGAGGCTACGAGCAGTACTTC	CASRLAGGYEQYF
once	-	TRBV27	TRBJ1-4	TGTGCCAGCAGCCGACAGTATGCAACTAATGAAAAACTGTTTTTT	CASSRQYATNEKLFF
-	TRBD2	TRBV7-2	TRBJ2-5	TGTGCCAGCAGCTTACAATCGGGGGGGCTAGCTGGCGAGACCCAGTACTTC	CASSLQSGGLAGETQYF
-	-	TRBV15	TRBJ2-3	TGTGCCACCAGCAGAGATCTGGCAGGCACAGATACGCAGTATTTT	CATSRDLAGTDTQYF
-	-	TRBV10-3	TRBJ2-1	TGTGCCATCACGGGGGCTTTGAACAATGAGCAGTTCTTC	CAITGALNNEQFF